A selection of T cell receptor beta chains follows, all from one sample in a study of T cells in Graves' hyperthyroidism and ophthalmopathy. MiXCR, applied by TCRdb to the multiplex PCR reads, yields one record per CDR3 protein. The repertoire holds 400,000 to 500,000 distinct CDR3 sequences, 13% to 15% seen once, with less than 20% in the top ten. The sequencing input was blood. The receptors come from a woman aged 18-29 years with Graves' hyperthyroidism. CDR3s include the opening cysteine and the closing phenylalanine or tryptophan. The D gene is left open where the match is weak. Clone sizes are given selectively: once, few, many, or a class where the clone is expanded.

CDR3: CASSLYRDRESYEQYF
DNA: TGTGCCAGCAGTTTATATAGGGACAGGGAATCCTACGAGCAGTACTTC
J: TRBJ2-7
size: many
V: TRBV12-3/TRBV12-4
D: TRBD1

CDR3: CASSPGTGAIGNQPQHF
DNA: TGTGCCAGCAGCCCCGGGACAGGGGCAATTGGCAATCAGCCCCAGCATTTT
J: TRBJ1-5
size: few
V: TRBV5-5
D: TRBD1

CDR3: CASSHLSRSSDTQYF
DNA: TGTGCCAGCAGCCATCTAAGTCGAAGCTCAGATACGCAGTATTTT
J: TRBJ2-3
size: .
V: TRBV7-9
D: .

CDR3: CASSTEENTGELFF
DNA: TGTGCCAGCAGCACAGAGGAGAACACCGGGGAGCTGTTTTTT
J: TRBJ2-2
size: many
V: TRBV6-1
D: .

CDR3: CSSVPKGRRTGELFF
DNA: TGCAGTTCAGTCCCAAAGGGGCGGCGGACCGGGGAGCTGTTTTTT
J: TRBJ2-2
size: .
V: TRBV20-1
D: .

CDR3: CASGLWDPGNYGYTF
DNA: TGTGCTAGTGGTTTGTGGGACCCTGGAAACTATGGCTACACCTTC
J: TRBJ1-2
size: many
V: TRBV12-5
D: .

CDR3: CASSPGTGYIPLNTEAFF
DNA: TGTGCCAGCAGCCCCGGGACAGGGTACATTCCTCTGAACACTGAAGCTTTCTTT
J: TRBJ1-1
size: many
V: TRBV11-3
D: TRBD1

CDR3: CASSGGQPLLHF
DNA: TGTGCCAGCAGTGGGGGGCAGCCTCTCCTCCACTTT
J: TRBJ1-6
size: many
V: TRBV2
D: .

CDR3: CATSGTGIYAEAFF
DNA: TGTGCCACTTCCGGGACAGGTATTTACGCTGAAGCTTTCTTT
J: TRBJ1-1
size: many
V: TRBV2
D: TRBD1

CDR3: CATGQAYNQPQHF
DNA: TGTGCCACGGGACAGGCCTACAATCAGCCCCAGCATTTT
J: TRBJ1-5
size: many
V: TRBV10-3
D: TRBD1

CDR3: CASSVRVRGHTGELFF
DNA: TGTGCCAGCAGTGTGAGAGTCAGGGGACACACCGGGGAGCTGTTTTTT
J: TRBJ2-2
size: many
V: TRBV2
D: .

CDR3: CASSYQGQGYGYTF
DNA: TGTGCCAGCAGTTACCAAGGACAGGGCTATGGCTACACCTTC
J: TRBJ1-2
size: many
V: TRBV6-5
D: TRBD1

CDR3: CASSFGYNQPQHF
DNA: TGTGCCAGCAGCTTCGGATACAATCAGCCCCAGCATTTT
J: TRBJ1-5
size: .
V: TRBV7-3
D: .

CDR3: CASSSGDGELFF
DNA: TGTGCCAGCAGTTCGGGAGACGGGGAGCTGTTTTTT
J: TRBJ2-2
size: .
V: TRBV12-3/TRBV12-4
D: .

CDR3: CASSGKPFGQGGYNEQFF
DNA: TGCGCCAGCAGTGGGAAGCCCTTTGGGCAGGGAGGATACAATGAGCAGTTCTTC
J: TRBJ2-1
size: .
V: TRBV10-1
D: .

CDR3: CAWTLDGPYGYTF
DNA: TGTGCCTGGACTCTGGACGGCCCCTATGGCTACACCTTC
J: TRBJ1-2
size: many
V: TRBV30
D: .

CDR3: CSAGLTGTGANVLTF
DNA: TGCAGTGCTGGCCTCACAGGGACTGGGGCCAACGTCCTGACTTTC
J: TRBJ2-6
size: many
V: TRBV20-1
D: .

CDR3: CASSGGQGVYNEQFF
DNA: TGTGCCAGCAGTGGGGGACAGGGGGTTTACAATGAGCAGTTCTTC
J: TRBJ2-1
size: many
V: TRBV2
D: TRBD1

CDR3: CASSIVTGLNTDMQYF
DNA: TGTGCCAGCAGCATCGTGACAGGCCTAAACACAGATATGCAGTATTTT
J: TRBJ2-3
size: few
V: TRBV9
D: .

CDR3: CASSMRDLSNTGELFF
DNA: TGTGCCAGTAGTATGCGGGACCTTTCGAACACCGGGGAGCTGTTTTTT
J: TRBJ2-2
size: .
V: TRBV19
D: .

CDR3: CASSLWDTGNSPLHF
DNA: TGCGCCAGCAGCTTGTGGGATACGGGTAATTCACCCCTCCACTTT
J: TRBJ1-6
size: .
V: TRBV5-1
D: .

CDR3: CASSIAKGPTYEQYF
DNA: TGTGCCAGTAGTATAGCTAAGGGTCCGACCTACGAGCAGTACTTC
J: TRBJ2-7
size: many
V: TRBV19
D: .

CDR3: CASNPGDRDTDTQYF
DNA: TGTGCCAGCAACCCTGGGGACAGGGACACAGATACGCAGTATTTT
J: TRBJ2-3
size: .
V: TRBV7-9
D: TRBD1

CDR3: CASSHHRDRDFSTDTQYF
DNA: TGTGCCAGCAGCCACCACCGGGACAGGGACTTTAGCACAGATACGCAGTATTTT
J: TRBJ2-3
size: many
V: TRBV11-2
D: TRBD1

CDR3: CASSPLGVGDTQYF
DNA: TGTGCCAGCAGCCCACTAGGAGTAGGAGATACGCAGTATTTT
J: TRBJ2-3
size: .
V: TRBV11-2
D: .

CDR3: CASSLAPGGTSNQPQHF
DNA: TGTGCCAGCAGTTTAGCGCCAGGGGGCACAAGCAATCAGCCCCAGCATTTT
J: TRBJ1-5
size: .
V: TRBV12-3/TRBV12-4
D: TRBD1

CDR3: CASSKRQGYGYTF
DNA: TGTGCCAGCAGTAAAAGACAGGGCTATGGCTACACCTTC
J: TRBJ1-2
size: few
V: TRBV6-1
D: TRBD1

CDR3: CASSPHASYEQYF
DNA: TGTGCCAGCAGCCCCCACGCTAGCTACGAGCAGTACTTC
J: TRBJ2-7
size: few
V: TRBV7-3
D: .

CDR3: CATSDRTSGSSQETQYF
DNA: TGTGCCACCAGTGACCGGACTAGCGGGAGCTCACAAGAGACCCAGTACTTC
J: TRBJ2-5
size: many
V: TRBV24-1
D: TRBD2

CDR3: CAIRTSGREGSYSEQFF
DNA: TGTGCCATCAGGACTAGCGGGAGAGAGGGCTCCTACAGTGAGCAGTTCTTC
J: TRBJ2-1
size: few
V: TRBV10-3
D: TRBD2

CDR3: CASSRGLAENEQFF
DNA: TGCGCCAGCAGCCGCGGACTAGCGGAAAATGAGCAGTTCTTC
J: TRBJ2-1
size: many
V: TRBV4-1
D: TRBD2

CDR3: CAISGQGVSPRYF
DNA: TGTGCCATCAGCGGACAGGGGGTGTCACCGCGGTACTTC
J: TRBJ2-7
size: .
V: TRBV10-3
D: TRBD1

CDR3: CASSLGLAGQEQYF
DNA: TGTGCCAGCAGCTTAGGACTAGCGGGACAAGAGCAGTACTTC
J: TRBJ2-7
size: many
V: TRBV7-9
D: TRBD2

CDR3: CASRSSSYNEQFF
DNA: TGCGCCAGCAGGTCGAGCAGCTACAATGAGCAGTTCTTC
J: TRBJ2-1
size: .
V: TRBV5-1
D: .

CDR3: CASSPPDREGFGAFF
DNA: TGTGCCAGCAGCCCCCCCGACAGGGAGGGTTTTGGAGCTTTCTTT
J: TRBJ1-1
size: .
V: TRBV7-9
D: TRBD1

CDR3: CAWSDGSGTGGSYEQYF
DNA: TGTGCCTGGAGTGACGGTTCCGGGACAGGGGGCTCCTACGAGCAGTACTTC
J: TRBJ2-7
size: .
V: TRBV30
D: TRBD1

CDR3: CASSVSDMNTEAFF
DNA: TGTGCCAGCAGCGTATCAGACATGAACACTGAAGCTTTCTTT
J: TRBJ1-1
size: many
V: TRBV9
D: .

CDR3: CASSQVQETEAFF
DNA: TGTGCCAGCAGCCAAGTTCAGGAAACTGAAGCTTTCTTT
J: TRBJ1-1
size: many
V: TRBV3-1
D: .

CDR3: CATKGEGFASETQYF
DNA: TGTGCCACAAAAGGGGAGGGTTTTGCCTCAGAGACCCAGTACTTC
J: TRBJ2-5
size: .
V: TRBV6-1
D: TRBD2

CDR3: CASSDSGGTEAFF
DNA: TGTGCCAGCAGCGATTCAGGGGGCACTGAAGCTTTCTTT
J: TRBJ1-1
size: many
V: TRBV14
D: TRBD1

CDR3: CASSHLSGTSGRAPYNEQFF
DNA: TGTGCCAGCAGTCACCTGTCCGGGACTAGCGGGAGGGCTCCCTACAATGAGCAGTTCTTC
J: TRBJ2-1
size: .
V: TRBV6-2/TRBV6-3
D: TRBD2

CDR3: CSARPGEVPFSNQPQHF
DNA: TGCAGTGCTAGACCGGGAGAAGTGCCCTTTAGCAATCAGCCCCAGCATTTT
J: TRBJ1-5
size: few
V: TRBV20-1
D: .

CDR3: CASSLEIKQFF
DNA: TGTGCCAGCAGCTTAGAAATTAAGCAGTTCTTC
J: TRBJ2-1
size: many
V: TRBV11-2
D: .

CDR3: CASSKWRESTDTQYF
DNA: TGTGCCAGCAGCAAGTGGAGGGAAAGCACAGATACGCAGTATTTT
J: TRBJ2-3
size: many
V: TRBV9
D: .

CDR3: CASSSRRLHSGANVLTF
DNA: TGTGCCAGCAGCTCCCGTAGACTTCACTCTGGGGCCAACGTCCTGACTTTC
J: TRBJ2-6
size: many
V: TRBV11-1
D: .

CDR3: CASSPSRTRYNEQFF
DNA: TGTGCCAGCAGCCCAAGTCGGACCCGATACAATGAGCAGTTCTTC
J: TRBJ2-1
size: many
V: TRBV7-3
D: .

CDR3: CACSKGLVLNTGELFF
DNA: TGTGCCTGCAGCAAGGGACTAGTCCTGAACACCGGGGAGCTGTTTTTT
J: TRBJ2-2
size: few
V: TRBV6-2/TRBV6-3
D: TRBD2

CDR3: CASSTYGGELFF
DNA: TGTGCCAGCAGCACTTACGGCGGGGAGCTGTTTTTT
J: TRBJ2-2
size: .
V: TRBV7-9
D: .

CDR3: CASSLLFGGTPYEQYF
DNA: TGTGCCAGCAGCCTCCTCTTTGGCGGGACGCCCTACGAGCAGTACTTC
J: TRBJ2-7
size: many
V: TRBV3-1
D: .

CDR3: CASSPRTGGTSFEQFF
DNA: TGTGCCAGCAGCCCACGGACAGGGGGGACGTCTTTTGAGCAGTTCTTC
J: TRBJ2-1
size: .
V: TRBV9
D: TRBD1

CDR3: CAWVRGSGTEAFF
DNA: TGTGCCTGGGTCCGCGGAAGCGGCACTGAAGCTTTCTTT
J: TRBJ1-1
size: many
V: TRBV30
D: .

CDR3: CASQGGGEKLFF
DNA: TGTGCCAGCCAGGGAGGTGGTGAAAAACTGTTTTTT
J: TRBJ1-4
size: many
V: TRBV6-1
D: .

CDR3: CASSVSGGEPQHF
DNA: TGTGCCAGCAGTGTTTCGGGGGGAGAGCCCCAGCATTTT
J: TRBJ1-5
size: .
V: TRBV6-4
D: .

CDR3: CASSSQSRDRGEPQHF
DNA: TGTGCCAGCAGTTCCCAGAGCCGGGACAGGGGTGAGCCCCAGCATTTT
J: TRBJ1-5
size: many
V: TRBV12-3/TRBV12-4
D: TRBD1